This TCR beta chain was profiled in a study of blood T cell repertoires in COVID-19. Study at large: Sample material is recorded as cDNA or gDNA derived from T cells, B-cell-depleted T cells, or PBMCs.

In the authors' methods: Reference gene primer amplification yielded estimated nucleated cell counts. The method was immunoSEQ multiplex PCR; TCRdb's version includes in-frame clones alone and lacks a portion of them. V, J and clone size were drawn from that table, and D and trimming were deduced from the DNA. The table records about 40,000 clones, 86% of them present only once. The germline V gene encodes CDR1 DFQATT and CDR2 SNEGSKA (reference sequence). The V and J ends lost 8 bases and 9 bases respectively, with 7 bases between them. CDR3 length equals 8 residues. The V and J genes are TRBV20-1 and TRBJ1-1; D gene uncertain. The sequence was collected from a man aged 50 to 59 in a cohort sampled during active COVID-19. Sequencing used peripheral blood. The CDR3 DNA follows: TGCAGTCACTTTAAAGCTTTCTTT. Translating gives CSHFKAFF.